The present TCR beta chain was sequenced within a study of shared clonotypes between healthy human individuals. Regarding the study as a whole: The study found lower generation probabilities in non-shared clonotypes than in those shared by all four donors.

The data were produced by immunoSEQ multiplex PCR, yet TCRdb's version contains in-frame clones alone and is incomplete. The data hold approximately 2.4 million clones, with around 95% observed a single time. Donors included only healthy HIV-negative adults lacking recent acute infections or vaccinations. A remark on this clone: The antigen is unknown. This specimen includes other DNA sequences encoding the same CDR3.

The V end lost 4 bases, the J end lost 0 bases, and 6 bases lay between the germline ends. The CDR3 length is 13 residues. Germline V CDR1 and CDR2: SNHLY, FYNNEI. The genes are TRBV2 and TRBJ1-1; the D is unclear. The clonotype originates from a man younger than 30 in good health. What was sequenced was naive CD4+ T cells sorted from blood. As to subset: CD45RA+ positively selected. CDR3 residues: CASSVRMNTEAFF. The CDR3 DNA sequence: TGTGCCAGCAGTGTACGGATGAACACTGAAGCTTTCTTT.